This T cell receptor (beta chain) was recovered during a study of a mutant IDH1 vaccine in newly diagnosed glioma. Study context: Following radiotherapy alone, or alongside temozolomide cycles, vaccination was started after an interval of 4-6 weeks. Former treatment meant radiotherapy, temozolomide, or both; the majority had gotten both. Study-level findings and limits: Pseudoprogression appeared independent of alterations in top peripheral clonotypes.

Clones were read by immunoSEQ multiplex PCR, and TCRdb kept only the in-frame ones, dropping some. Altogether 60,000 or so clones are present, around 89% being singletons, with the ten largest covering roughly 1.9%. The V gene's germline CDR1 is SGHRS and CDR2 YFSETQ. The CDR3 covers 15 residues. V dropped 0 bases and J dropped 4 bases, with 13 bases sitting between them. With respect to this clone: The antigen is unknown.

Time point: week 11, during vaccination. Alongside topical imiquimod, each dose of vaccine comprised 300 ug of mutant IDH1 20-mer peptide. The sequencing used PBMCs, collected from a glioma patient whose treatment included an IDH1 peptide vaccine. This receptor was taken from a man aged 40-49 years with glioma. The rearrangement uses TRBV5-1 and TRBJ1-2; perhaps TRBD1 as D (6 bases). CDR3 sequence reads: CASSLDARGGYGYTF. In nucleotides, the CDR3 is TGCGCCAGCAGCTTGGATGCCAGGGGAGGCTATGGCTACACCTTC. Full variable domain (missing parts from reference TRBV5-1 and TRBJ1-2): KAGVTQTPRYLIKTRGQQVTLSCSPISGHRSVSWYQQTPGQGLQFLFEYFSETQRNKGNFPGRFSGRQFSNSRSEMNVSTLELGDSALYLCASSLDARGGYGYTFGSGTRLTVV.